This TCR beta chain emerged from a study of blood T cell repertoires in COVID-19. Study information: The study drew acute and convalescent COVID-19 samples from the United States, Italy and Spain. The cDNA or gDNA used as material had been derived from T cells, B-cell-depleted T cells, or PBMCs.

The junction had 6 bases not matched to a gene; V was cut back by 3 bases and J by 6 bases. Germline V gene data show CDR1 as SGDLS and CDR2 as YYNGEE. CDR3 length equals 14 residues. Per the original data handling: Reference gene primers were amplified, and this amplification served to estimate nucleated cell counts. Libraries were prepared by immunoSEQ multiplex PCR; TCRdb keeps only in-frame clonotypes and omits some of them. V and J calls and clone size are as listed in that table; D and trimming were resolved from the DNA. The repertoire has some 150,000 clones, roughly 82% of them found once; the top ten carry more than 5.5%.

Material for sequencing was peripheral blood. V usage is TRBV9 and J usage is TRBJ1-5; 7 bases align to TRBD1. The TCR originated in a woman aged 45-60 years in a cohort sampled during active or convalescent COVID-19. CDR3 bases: TGTGCCAGCAGCGGAGGGGGCTCAGCTCAGCCCCAGCATTTT. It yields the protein CASSGGGSAQPQHF.